The 26 T cell receptor beta chains below all came from one sample that was sequenced in a study of blood T cell repertoires in COVID-19. The data were produced by immunoSEQ multiplex PCR, yet TCRdb's version contains in-frame clones alone and is incomplete. The profile shows about 200,000 clones, 88% of them singletons. The sample was peripheral blood. Every receptor here comes from a man in his forties with acute or convalescent COVID-19.

The chain has TRBV6-5 and TRBJ1-3; 7 nucleotides agree with TRBD1. Germline CDR1 reads MNHEY; CDR2 reads SVGAGI. Trimming removed 6 bases from V and 3 bases from J; junction bases left unmatched: 5. This CDR3 contains 14 residues. The CDR3 sequence is CASRIGTDGNTIYF. CDR3 DNA: TGTGCCAGCAGAATTGGGACAGATGGAAACACCATATATTTT.

The rearrangement joins TRBV7-2 to TRBJ2-5, with 7 bases lining up with TRBD1. V lost 5 bases to trimming and J lost 5 bases; unmatched junction nucleotides: 11. This CDR3 is 15 amino acids long. Germline V gene data show CDR1 as SGHTA and CDR2 as FQGNSA. CDR3: CASSTGVLVTETQYF. DNA of the CDR3: TGTGCCAGCAGCACAGGGGTCCTAGTTACGGAGACCCAGTACTTC.

The chain links TRBV27 to TRBJ1-2, with 10 bases aligning to TRBD1. In germline, CDR1 is MNHEY, CDR2 SMNVEV (reference sequence). This CDR3 has 13 residues. Trimming removed 5 bases from V and 7 bases from J; junction bases left unmatched: 4. The CDR3 is CASSTTGGAGYTF. CDR3 DNA: TGTGCCAGCAGTACGACAGGGGGCGCTGGCTACACCTTC.

The chain combines TRBV14 with TRBJ2-5, with D maybe TRBD2 (5 bases). The CDR3 consists of 17 residues. The germline CDR1 and CDR2 sequences are SGHDN and FVKESK. Trimming took 0 bases from V and 7 from J, leaving 21 bases between them. The CDR3 nucleotides read TGTGCCAGCAGCCAAGATAAGAGCACCCCGACTGAGGGGACCCAGTACTTC. Its translation is CASSQDKSTPTEGTQYF.

The chain recombines TRBV10-1 with TRBJ1-1, with D possibly matching TRBD1 (5 bases). Between the trimmed V and J ends, which lost 6 bases and 5 bases, there was a span of 10 bases. CDR1 WNHNN and CDR2 SYGVQD come from the germline V gene (reference sequence). The CDR3 covers 12 residues. The CDR3 bases are TGCGCCAGCAGAGGAGGGGAAACTGAAGCTTTCTTT. Translation: CASRGGETEAFF.

The J gene is TRBJ2-6, the V gene TRBV12-3 or TRBV12-4; maybe TRBD2 (5 bases). V shed 11 bases and J shed 0 bases, with 8 bases lying between them. There are 13 residues in the CDR3. The CDR3 loop is CAAAASGANVLTF. CDR3 bases: TGTGCCGCAGCGGCCTCTGGGGCCAACGTCCTGACTTTC.

This rearrangement joins TRBV6-5 to TRBJ2-5; D may be TRBD1 (5 bases). This CDR3 region has 13 residues. Trimming stripped 6 bases from V and 3 bases from J, with 11 bases between. CDR1 is MNHEY, CDR2 SVGAGI, per germline. This CDR3 reads CASSRPREETQYF. The CDR3 DNA reads TGTGCCAGCAGCAGACCCAGGGAAGAGACCCAGTACTTC.

The rearrangement uses TRBV6-4 and TRBJ1-1, with D unresolved. Trimming left V 6 bases short and J 6 bases short, with 14 bases between. CDR1 is MRHNA and CDR2 is SNTAGT in the germline V gene. The CDR3 runs to 13 residues. This chain's CDR3 is CASRRDGRSEAFF. The CDR3 nucleotides are TGTGCCAGCAGGAGAGACGGGAGATCTGAAGCTTTCTTT.

A single count supports this clone. The chain has TRBV6-5 and TRBJ2-1; no definite D call. CDR1 is MNHEY, CDR2 SVGAGI, per germline. V lost 2 bases to trimming and J lost 0 bases, with 8 bases between them. CDR3 length equals 15 residues. DNA of the CDR3: TGTGCCAGCAGTTACGATAGTAGCTCCTACAATGAGCAGTTCTTC. Its protein product is CASSYDSSSYNEQFF.

The chain joins TRBV6-2 or TRBV6-3 to TRBJ1-2; D gene ambiguous. This CDR3 contains 14 residues. Germline loops: CDR1 MNHEY, CDR2 SVGEGT. V was trimmed by 0 bases and J by 5 bases, leaving 10 bases between them. This CDR3 reads CASSYSDPGYGYTF. CDR3 nucleotide sequence: TGTGCCAGCAGTTACTCAGATCCGGGATATGGCTACACCTTC.

The V and J genes are TRBV27 and TRBJ2-7, with 8 bases aligning to TRBD1. CDR1 MNHEY and CDR2 SMNVEV come from the germline V gene (reference sequence). The CDR3 is made up of 15 amino acids. With V trimmed by 2 bases and J by 6 bases, 9 bases remained unmatched. Here the CDR3 reads CASSLGRGLGGEQYF. In nucleotides, the CDR3 is TGTGCCAGCAGTTTAGGCAGGGGGCTAGGGGGCGAGCAGTACTTC.

The V and J genes are TRBV5-5 and TRBJ1-1; the match to TRBD1 covers 10 bases. The junction had 6 bases not matched to a gene; V was cut back by 2 bases and J by 5 bases. The germline gives CDR1 SGHKS, CDR2 YYEKEE (reference sequence). The CDR3 covers 15 residues. CDR3 coding DNA: TGTGCCAGCAGCTTATGGACAGGGGGGAGTACTGAAGCTTTCTTT. It translates to CASSLWTGGSTEAFF.

The chain couples TRBV2 to TRBJ2-5; TRBD2 agrees at 10 bases. Germline V gene data show CDR1 as SNHLY and CDR2 as FYNNEI. The CDR3 has 14 amino acids. Trimming removed 7 bases from V and 4 bases from J; junction bases left unmatched: 6. The CDR3 DNA reads as TGTGCCAGCACTAGAGCGGGAGGGCGAGAGACCCAGTACTTC. This sequence encodes CASTRAGGRETQYF.

The chain joins TRBV18 to TRBJ2-1; 10 bases match TRBD2. This CDR3 has 15 amino acids. CDR1 is KGHSH and CDR2 is LQKENI in the germline V gene. J was trimmed by 8 bases and V by 6 bases; bases with no gene match: 10. The CDR3 here is CASSLSSGSRDEQFF. CDR3 in DNA: TGTGCCAGCTCCCTATCTAGCGGGAGTAGAGATGAGCAGTTCTTC.

The chain couples TRBV9 to TRBJ2-7; D not certain. The V end lost 4 bases, the J end lost 2 bases, and 13 bases lay between the germline ends. The CDR3 has 14 amino acids. CDR1 SGDLS and CDR2 YYNGEE come from the germline V gene. The CDR3 sequence is CASSLQMSPYEQYF. In DNA, the CDR3 is TGTGCCAGCAGCTTACAGATGTCCCCCTACGAGCAGTACTTC.

The chain combines TRBV5-8 with TRBJ2-1; 7 bases are shared with TRBD1. CDR3 length: 12 amino acids. The V and J ends lost 5 bases and 6 bases, in that order; junction bases with no gene match: 2. Germline CDR1 SGHTS, CDR2 YDEGEE. The CDR3 is CASRSGGNEQFF. CDR3 nucleotides: TGTGCCAGCAGGTCAGGGGGCAATGAGCAGTTCTTC.

The V gene is TRBV7-9, the J gene TRBJ2-2, with D maybe TRBD1 (6 bases). From germline, CDR1 is SEHNR and CDR2 FQNEAQ (reference sequence). This CDR3 comprises 17 residues. Between the trimmed V and J ends, which lost 6 bases and 1 base, there was a span of 18 bases. The CDR3 DNA sequence: TGTGCCAGCAGGCTGAGCGCAGGGGCGGAGAACACCGGGGAGCTGTTTTTT. Its protein is CASRLSAGAENTGELFF.

The chain uses TRBV6-2 or TRBV6-3 and TRBJ2-7; weak D call: TRBD2 (5 bases). The CDR3 length is 13 residues. The germline gives CDR1 MNHEY, CDR2 SVGEGT. Trimming shortened V by 2 bases and J by 4 bases, and 9 bases separated the two germline ends. The CDR3 bases are TGTGCCAGCAGTTACCCTCGGGGTTACGAGCAGTACTTC. Amino acid sequence: CASSYPRGYEQYF.

The chain uses TRBV11-2 and TRBJ2-1, with TRBD2 matching 8 bases. This CDR3 region has 14 residues. Germline CDR1 and CDR2: SGHAT and FQNNGV. The J segment lost 7 bases and the V segment lost 5 bases, leaving 7 bases of the junction unmatched. The DNA for the CDR3 is TGTGCCAGCAGCCCGACTAGCGTTCGGAATGAGCAGTTCTTC. It encodes CASSPTSVRNEQFF.

This chain connects TRBV24-1 to TRBJ2-1; TRBD1 agrees at 9 bases. Germline V gene data show CDR1 as KGHDR and CDR2 as SFDVKD. This CDR3 contains 14 residues. Trimming removed 9 bases from V and 7 bases from J; junction bases left unmatched: 9. This chain's CDR3 is CATGGTGTWNEQFF. The CDR3 bases are TGTGCCACCGGGGGGACAGGGACCTGGAATGAGCAGTTCTTC.

V is TRBV13 and J is TRBJ2-2; possible D gene TRBD2, 5 bases. CDR3 length equals 19 residues. Germline CDR1 PRHDT, CDR2 FYEKMQ (reference sequence). V was shortened by 5 bases and J by 1 base, with 23 bases between the two germline ends. Here the CDR3 reads CASSPSLMIASENTGELFF. Written as DNA, the CDR3 is TGTGCCAGCAGCCCTAGCCTCATGATAGCGTCTGAGAACACCGGGGAGCTGTTTTTT.

The V gene is TRBV12-3 or TRBV12-4, the J gene TRBJ2-1; D is perhaps TRBD2 (6 bases). Trimming stripped 6 bases from V and 8 bases from J, with 14 bases between. The CDR3 is made up of 13 amino acids. For the CDR3, the DNA is TGTGCCAGCAGCATGGGGGGTAATGATGAGCAGTTCTTC. Its translation: CASSMGGNDEQFF.

The V call is TRBV4-3, the J call TRBJ2-7; D might be TRBD1 (6 bases). From germline, CDR1 is LGHNA and CDR2 YSLEER. Deletions cut 4 bases from V and 5 bases from J, with 12 bases between. The CDR3 runs 13 residues. CDR3 coding DNA: TGCGCCAGCAGCCCATTTTCAGGGGACGAGCAGTACTTC. This gives the protein CASSPFSGDEQYF.

The chain recombines TRBV27 with TRBJ2-5, with a tentative D call TRBD1 (7 bases). Germline CDR1 reads MNHEY; CDR2 reads SMNVEV (reference sequence). The CDR3 spans 14 residues. V lost 4 bases to trimming and J lost 5 bases, with 14 bases between them. The CDR3 DNA reads as TGTGCCAGCAGTTCCCGCCCAGGGGGGGAGACCCAGTACTTC. The encoded protein is CASSSRPGGETQYF.

The rearrangement links TRBV7-9 to TRBJ2-1; TRBD2 matches at 10 bases. The CDR3 consists of 16 residues. Germline CDR1 and CDR2: SEHNR and FQNEAQ (reference sequence). Trimming cost V 5 bases and J 2 bases; bases outside gene matches: 6. This CDR3 is CASSPKRGGTYNEQFF. The CDR3 DNA sequence: TGTGCCAGCAGCCCCAAGCGGGGGGGCACCTACAATGAGCAGTTCTTC. Full variable domain (missing parts from reference TRBV7-9 and TRBJ2-1): DTGVSQNPRHKITKRGQNVTFRCDPISEHNRLYWYRQTLGQGPEFLTYFQNEAQLEKSRLLSDRFSAERPKGSFSTLEIQRTEQGDSAMYLCASSPKRGGTYNEQFFGPGTRLTVL.

V usage is TRBV4-1 and J usage is TRBJ2-7; TRBD2 agrees at 8 bases. Trimming cost V 5 bases and J 0 bases; bases outside gene matches: 3. CDR3 length: 14 residues. Germline assignment: CDR1 MGHRA and CDR2 YSYEKL. This chain's CDR3 is CASSSRGASYEQYF. The CDR3 DNA is TGCGCCAGCAGCTCGCGGGGGGCCTCCTACGAGCAGTACTTC.